What follows is one T cell receptor (beta chain) and its context. Its antigen remains unknown. Both 60 Vbeta primers and 13 Jbeta primers went into the PCR. Produced via immunoSEQ multiplex PCR; TCRdb's table is partial and in-frame only. The sample holds about 160,000 clones, about 63% seen once. The CDR3 contains 16 residues. Germline CDR1 reads SGHRS; CDR2 reads YFSETQ. V was cut by 5 bases and J by 4 bases, with 22 bases left in between. The sample originates from a study of cytomegalovirus exposure and HLA in healthy donors. Study-wide results and caveats: TCR sequences were mostly rare, though some public TCRs occurred in many donors.

This sequence joins TRBV5-1 and TRBJ2-7; no definite D call. This TCR derives from a woman in her thirties or forties in good health and CMV-seropositive. Sequencing was carried out using PBMCs. The CDR3 DNA is TGCGCCAGCAGGCTCCGCCCGGTCGAGTTTTCTTACGAGCAGTACTTC. Protein sequence: CASRLRPVEFSYEQYF. The variable domain in full, completed from reference TRBV5-1 and TRBJ2-7, reads KAGVTQTPRYLIKTRGQQVTLSCSPISGHRSVSWYQQTPGQGLQFLFEYFSETQRNKGNFPGRFSGRQFSNSRSEMNVSTLELGDSALYLCASRLRPVEFSYEQYFGPGTRLTVT.